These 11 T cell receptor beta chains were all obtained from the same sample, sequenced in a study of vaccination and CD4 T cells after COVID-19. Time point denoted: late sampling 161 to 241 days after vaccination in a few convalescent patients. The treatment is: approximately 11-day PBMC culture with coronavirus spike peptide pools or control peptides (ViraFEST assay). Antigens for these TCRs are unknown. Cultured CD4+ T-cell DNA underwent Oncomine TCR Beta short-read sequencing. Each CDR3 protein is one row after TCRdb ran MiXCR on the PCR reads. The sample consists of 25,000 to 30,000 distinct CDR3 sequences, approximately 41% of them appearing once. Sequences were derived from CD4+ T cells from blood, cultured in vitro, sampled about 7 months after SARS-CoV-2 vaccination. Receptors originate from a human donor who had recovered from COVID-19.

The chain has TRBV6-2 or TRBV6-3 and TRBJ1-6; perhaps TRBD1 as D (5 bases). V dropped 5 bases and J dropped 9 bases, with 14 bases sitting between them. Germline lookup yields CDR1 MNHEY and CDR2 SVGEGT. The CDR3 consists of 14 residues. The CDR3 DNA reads TGTGCCAGCAGTCCCCGGGACGGGGTTTCACCCCTCCACTTT. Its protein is CASSPRDGVSPLHF.

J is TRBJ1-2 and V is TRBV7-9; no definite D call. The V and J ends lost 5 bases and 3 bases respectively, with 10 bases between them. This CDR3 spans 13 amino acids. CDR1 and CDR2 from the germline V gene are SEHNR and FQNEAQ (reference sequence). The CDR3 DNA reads TGTGCCAGCAGCCTTACAGAAGACTATGGCTACACCTTC. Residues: CASSLTEDYGYTF. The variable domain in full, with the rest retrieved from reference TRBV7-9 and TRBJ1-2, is DTGVSQNPRHKITKRGQNVTFRCDPISEHNRLYWYRQTLGQGPEFLTYFQNEAQLEKSRLLSDRFSAERPKGSFSTLEIQRTEQGDSAMYLCASSLTEDYGYTFGSGTRLTVV.

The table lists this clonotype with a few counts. CDR3 sequence reads: CASSLEGGYGRGYTF. For the CDR3, the DNA is TGTGCCAGCAGCTTAGAAGGGGGATACGGAAGGGGCTACACCTTC. V gene TRBV7-2 combines with J gene TRBJ1-2, with D tentatively TRBD1 (6 bases). The CDR3 consists of 15 residues. The V end was cut by 1 base, the J end by 8 bases, with 17 bases between. Germline loops: CDR1 SGHTA, CDR2 FQGNSA.

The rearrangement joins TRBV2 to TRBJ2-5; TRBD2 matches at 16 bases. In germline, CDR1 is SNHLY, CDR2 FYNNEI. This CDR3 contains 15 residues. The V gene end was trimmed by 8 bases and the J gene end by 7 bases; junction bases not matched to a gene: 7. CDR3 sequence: CASDGTSGRAGTQYF. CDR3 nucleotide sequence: TGTGCCAGCGACGGGACTAGCGGGAGGGCAGGGACCCAGTACTTC.

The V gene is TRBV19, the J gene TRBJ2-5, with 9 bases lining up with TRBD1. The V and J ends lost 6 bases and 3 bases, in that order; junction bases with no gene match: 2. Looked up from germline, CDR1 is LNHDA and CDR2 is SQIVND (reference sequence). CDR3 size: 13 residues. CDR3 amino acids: CASRGQGKETQYF. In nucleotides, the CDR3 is TGTGCCAGTAGAGGACAGGGGAAAGAGACCCAGTACTTC.

CDR3 in DNA: TGCAGTGCTAGAGAGCCAGGGGGCAATCAGCCCCAGCATTTT. Its protein product is CSAREPGGNQPQHF. J is TRBJ1-5 and V is TRBV20-1, with a weak D call TRBD1 (6 bases). This CDR3 region has 14 residues. Trimming took off 0 bases at V and 2 bases at J, with 8 bases between the two ends. From germline, CDR1 is DFQATT and CDR2 SNEGSKA (reference sequence).

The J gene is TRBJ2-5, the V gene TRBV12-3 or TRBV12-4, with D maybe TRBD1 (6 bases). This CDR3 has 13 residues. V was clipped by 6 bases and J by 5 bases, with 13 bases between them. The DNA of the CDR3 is TGTGCCAGCAGGGCTCTAGGGGGTGAGACCCAGTACTTC. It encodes CASRALGGETQYF.

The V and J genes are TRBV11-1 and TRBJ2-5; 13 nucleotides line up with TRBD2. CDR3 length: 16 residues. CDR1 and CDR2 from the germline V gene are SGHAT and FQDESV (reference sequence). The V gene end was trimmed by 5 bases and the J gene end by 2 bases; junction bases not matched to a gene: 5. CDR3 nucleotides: TGTGCCAGCAGCCCCGGGACTAGCGGGACTCAAGAGACCCAGTACTTC. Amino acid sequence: CASSPGTSGTQETQYF. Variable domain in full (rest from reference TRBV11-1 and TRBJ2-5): EAEVAQSPRYKITEKSQAVAFWCDPISGHATLYWYRQILGQGPELLVQFQDESVVDDSQLPKDRFSAERLKGVDSTLKIQPAELGDSAMYLCASSPGTSGTQETQYFGPGTRLLVL.

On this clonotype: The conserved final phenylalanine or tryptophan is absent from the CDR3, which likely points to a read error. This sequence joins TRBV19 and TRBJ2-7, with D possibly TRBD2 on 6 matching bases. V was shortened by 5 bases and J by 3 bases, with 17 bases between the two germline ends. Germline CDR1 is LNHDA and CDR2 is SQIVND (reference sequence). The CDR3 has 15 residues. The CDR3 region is CASSRTFGGLYEQYY. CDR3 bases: TGTGCCAGTAGTCGGACCTTCGGGGGTCTCTACGAGCAGTACTAC.

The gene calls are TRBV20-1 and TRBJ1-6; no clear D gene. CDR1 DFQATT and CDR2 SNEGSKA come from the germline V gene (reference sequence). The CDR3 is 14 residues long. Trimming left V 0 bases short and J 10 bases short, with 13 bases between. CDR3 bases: TGCAGTGCTAGAGATAGGACGGCGGGGTCACCCCTCCACTTT. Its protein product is CSARDRTAGSPLHF.

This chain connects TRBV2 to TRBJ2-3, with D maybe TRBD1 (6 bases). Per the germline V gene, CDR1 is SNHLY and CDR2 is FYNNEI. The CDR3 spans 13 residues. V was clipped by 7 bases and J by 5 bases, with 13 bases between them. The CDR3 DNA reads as TGTGCCAGCATACGTCTAGGGGGAGATACGCAGTATTTT. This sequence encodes CASIRLGGDTQYF.